These 4 T cell receptor beta chains came from one sample sequenced in a study of blood T cells in healthy people across ages. The use of a sample-barcoded 5' primer and a J-beta primer mix characterized a second PCR of roughly 6 to 12 cycles. MiXCR, run by TCRdb on the 5' RACE reads, gives a single entry per CDR3 protein. The sample yields 1.5 million to 2 million distinct CDR3 sequences, over 25% seen once. The sequenced material came from blood. These receptors all come from a woman younger than 45 in good health.

The rearrangement links TRBV7-9 to TRBJ1-4; a possible D gene is TRBD1 (5 bases). This CDR3 region has 15 residues. The germline CDR1 and CDR2 sequences are SEHNR and FQNEAQ (reference sequence). The ends were cut back, 4 bases at V and 8 bases at J, with 17 bases in the middle. The CDR3 reads CASSSRGRDWEKLFF. CDR3 in DNA: TGTGCCAGCAGCTCCCGGGGACGGGATTGGGAAAAACTGTTTTTT.

The V and J genes are TRBV2 and TRBJ2-1; 12 bases map to TRBD2. CDR3 length equals 14 residues. V lost 6 bases and J lost 10; bases outside the gene matches: 7. Germline V CDR1 and CDR2: SNHLY, FYNNEI. CDR3 sequence (DNA): TGTGCCAGCAGGGGAGGACTAGCGGGGAACGAGCAGTTCTTC. Protein sequence: CASRGGLAGNEQFF.

V usage is TRBV29-1 and J usage is TRBJ2-3, with D possibly TRBD2 on 7 matching bases. The length of the CDR3 is 14 residues. With 7 bases removed from V and 3 bases from J, the gap between germline ends came to 17 bases. Germline lookup yields CDR1 SQVTM and CDR2 ANQGSEA. CDR3: CSAGRGGGTDTQYF. CDR3 coding DNA: TGCAGCGCTGGGCGCGGGGGCGGAACAGATACGCAGTATTTT.

The chain uses TRBV5-1 and TRBJ1-1, with 7 bases identical to TRBD1. The V segment lost 4 bases and the J segment 3 bases; nucleotides outside the gene matches: 12. Germline V CDR1 and CDR2: SGHRS, YFSETQ. The CDR3 totals 16 residues. CDR3 bases: TGCGCCAGCAGCGCCCAGGGGGGGGTCGAGGACACTGAAGCTTTCTTT. It codes for CASSAQGGVEDTEAFF.